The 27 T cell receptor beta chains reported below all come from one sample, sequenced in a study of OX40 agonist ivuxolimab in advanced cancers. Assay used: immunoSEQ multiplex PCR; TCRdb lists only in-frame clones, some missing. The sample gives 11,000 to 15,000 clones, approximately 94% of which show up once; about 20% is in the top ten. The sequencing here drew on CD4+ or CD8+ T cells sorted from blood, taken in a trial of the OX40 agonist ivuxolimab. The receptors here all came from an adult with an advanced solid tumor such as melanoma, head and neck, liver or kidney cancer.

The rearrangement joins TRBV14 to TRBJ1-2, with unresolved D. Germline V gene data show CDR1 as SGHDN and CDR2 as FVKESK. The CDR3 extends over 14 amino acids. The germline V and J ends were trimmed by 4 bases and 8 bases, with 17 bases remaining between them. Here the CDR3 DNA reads TGTGCCAGCAGCCCCCAGATGGGCCCCGGAGGCTACACCTTC. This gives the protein CASSPQMGPGGYTF. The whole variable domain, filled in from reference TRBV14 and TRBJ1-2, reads EAGVTQFPSHSVIEKGQTVTLRCDPISGHDNLYWYRRVMGKEIKFLLHFVKESKQDESGMPNNRFLAERTGGTYSTLKVQPAELEDSGVYFCASSPQMGPGGYTFGSGTRLTVV.

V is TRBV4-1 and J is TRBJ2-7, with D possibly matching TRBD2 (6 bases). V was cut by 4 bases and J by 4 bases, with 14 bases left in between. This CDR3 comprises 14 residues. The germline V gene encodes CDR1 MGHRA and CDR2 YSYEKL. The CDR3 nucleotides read TGCGCCAGCAGCCCTAAATCGCGGGGTTACGAGCAGTACTTC. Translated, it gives CASSPKSRGYEQYF.

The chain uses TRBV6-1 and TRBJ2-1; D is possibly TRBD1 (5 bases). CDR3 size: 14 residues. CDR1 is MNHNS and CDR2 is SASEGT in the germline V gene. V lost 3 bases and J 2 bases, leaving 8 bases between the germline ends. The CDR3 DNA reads TGTGCCAGCAGTGATGACAGTACCTACAATGAGCAGTTCTTC. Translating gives CASSDDSTYNEQFF.

The CDR3 sequence: CASSLASRVEQYF. For the CDR3, the DNA is TGTGCCAGCAGCTTAGCGAGCAGGGTCGAGCAGTACTTC. The chain links TRBV7-9 to TRBJ2-5; a weak D match, TRBD1 (5 bases). The J call may be in error: the DNA end matches TRBJ2-7 better. In germline, CDR1 is SEHNR, CDR2 FQNEAQ (reference sequence). The CDR3 consists of 13 residues.

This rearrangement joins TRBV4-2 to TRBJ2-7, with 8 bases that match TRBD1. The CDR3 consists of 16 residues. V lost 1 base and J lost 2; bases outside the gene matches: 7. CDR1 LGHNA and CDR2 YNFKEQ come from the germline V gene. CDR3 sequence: CASSQGEQGVTYEQYF. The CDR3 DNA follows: TGTGCCAGCAGCCAAGGGGAACAGGGGGTAACCTACGAGCAGTACTTC.

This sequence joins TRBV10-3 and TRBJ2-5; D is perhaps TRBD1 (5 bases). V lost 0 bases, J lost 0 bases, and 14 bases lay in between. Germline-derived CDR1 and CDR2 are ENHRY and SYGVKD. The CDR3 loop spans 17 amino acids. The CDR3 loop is CAISESGQLTYQETQYF. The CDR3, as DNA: TGTGCCATCAGTGAGTCTGGACAACTAACGTACCAAGAGACCCAGTACTTC.

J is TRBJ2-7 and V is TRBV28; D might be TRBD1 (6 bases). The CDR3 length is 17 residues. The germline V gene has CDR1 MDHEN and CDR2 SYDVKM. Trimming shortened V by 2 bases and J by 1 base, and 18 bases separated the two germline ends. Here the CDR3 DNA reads TGTGCCAGCAGTTTAGATCGGGACACCTTCCTTTCCTACGAGCAGTACTTC. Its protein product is CASSLDRDTFLSYEQYF.

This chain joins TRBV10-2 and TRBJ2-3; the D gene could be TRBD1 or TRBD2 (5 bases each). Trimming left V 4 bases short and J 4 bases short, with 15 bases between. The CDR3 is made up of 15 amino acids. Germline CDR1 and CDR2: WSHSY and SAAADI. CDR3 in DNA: TGCGCCAGCAGTGTGGGTGCAGGGACGCCAGATACGCAGTATTTT. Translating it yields CASSVGAGTPDTQYF.

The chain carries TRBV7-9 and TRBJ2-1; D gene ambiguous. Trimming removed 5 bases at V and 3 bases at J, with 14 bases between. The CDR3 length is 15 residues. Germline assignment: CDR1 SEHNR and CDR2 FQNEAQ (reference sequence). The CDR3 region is CASSPRTESYNEQFF. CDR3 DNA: TGTGCCAGCAGCCCGAGGACCGAAAGCTACAATGAGCAGTTCTTC.

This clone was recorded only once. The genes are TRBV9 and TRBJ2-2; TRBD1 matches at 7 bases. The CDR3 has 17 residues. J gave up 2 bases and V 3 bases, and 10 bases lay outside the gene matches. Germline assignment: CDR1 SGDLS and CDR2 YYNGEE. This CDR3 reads CASSAPRTGENTGELFF. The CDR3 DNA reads TGTGCCAGCAGCGCCCCCCGGACAGGCGAAAACACCGGGGAGCTGTTTTTT.

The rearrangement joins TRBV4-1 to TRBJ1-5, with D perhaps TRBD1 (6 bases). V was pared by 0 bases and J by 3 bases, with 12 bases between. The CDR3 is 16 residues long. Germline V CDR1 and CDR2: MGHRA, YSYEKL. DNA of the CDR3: TGCGCCAGCAGCCAAGAATGGGGGCTCCCCAATCAGCCCCAGCATTTT. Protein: CASSQEWGLPNQPQHF.

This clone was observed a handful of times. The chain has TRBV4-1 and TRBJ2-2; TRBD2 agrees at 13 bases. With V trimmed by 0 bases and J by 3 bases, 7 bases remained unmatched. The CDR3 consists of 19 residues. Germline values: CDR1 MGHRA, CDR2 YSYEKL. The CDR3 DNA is TGCGCCAGCAGCCAAGACGGGACTAGCGGGAATTTGGACACCGGGGAGCTGTTTTTT. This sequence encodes CASSQDGTSGNLDTGELFF.

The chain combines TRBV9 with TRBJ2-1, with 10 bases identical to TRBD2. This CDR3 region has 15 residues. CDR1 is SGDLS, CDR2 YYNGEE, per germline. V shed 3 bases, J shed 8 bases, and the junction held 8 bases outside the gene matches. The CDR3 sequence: CASSESGGAFDEQFF. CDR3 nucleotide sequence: TGTGCCAGCAGCGAAAGCGGGGGGGCCTTCGATGAGCAGTTCTTC.

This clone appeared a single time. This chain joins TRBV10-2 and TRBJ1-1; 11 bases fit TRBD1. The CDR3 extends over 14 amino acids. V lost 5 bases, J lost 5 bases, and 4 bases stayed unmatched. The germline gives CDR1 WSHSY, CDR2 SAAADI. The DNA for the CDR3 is TGCGCCAGCAGTCCCGGGACAGGGGGAACTGAAGCTTTCTTT. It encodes CASSPGTGGTEAFF.

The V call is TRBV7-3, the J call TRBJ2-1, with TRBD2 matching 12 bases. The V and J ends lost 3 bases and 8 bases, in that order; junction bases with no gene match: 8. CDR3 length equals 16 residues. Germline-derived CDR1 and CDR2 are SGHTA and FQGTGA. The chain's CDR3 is CASSLTSGRIAHEQFF. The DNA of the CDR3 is TGTGCCAGCAGCTTGACTAGCGGGAGAATTGCCCATGAGCAGTTCTTC. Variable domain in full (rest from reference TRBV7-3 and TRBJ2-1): GAGVSQTPSNKVTEKGKYVELRCDPISGHTALYWYRQSLGQGPEFLIYFQGTGAADDSGLPNDRFFAVRPEGSVSTLKIQRTERGDSAVYLCASSLTSGRIAHEQFFGPGTRLTVL.

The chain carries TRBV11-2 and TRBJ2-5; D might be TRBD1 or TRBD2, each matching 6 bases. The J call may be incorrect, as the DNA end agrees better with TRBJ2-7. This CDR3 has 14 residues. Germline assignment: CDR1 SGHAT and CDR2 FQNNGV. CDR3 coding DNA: TGTGCCAGCAGCTTTGGAGGGGGAAGATACGAGCAGTACTTC. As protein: CASSFGGGRYEQYF.

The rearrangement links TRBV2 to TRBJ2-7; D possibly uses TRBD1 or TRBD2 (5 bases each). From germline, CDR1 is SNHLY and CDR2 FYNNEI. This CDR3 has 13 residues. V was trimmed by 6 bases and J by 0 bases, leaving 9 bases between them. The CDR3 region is CASRGRSSYEQYF. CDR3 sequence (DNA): TGTGCCAGCAGGGGACGGAGCTCCTACGAGCAGTACTTC.

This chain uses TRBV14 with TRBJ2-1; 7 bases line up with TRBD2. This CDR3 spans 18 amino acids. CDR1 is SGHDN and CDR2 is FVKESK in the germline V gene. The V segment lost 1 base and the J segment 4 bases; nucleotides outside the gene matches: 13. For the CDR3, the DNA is TGTGCCAGCAGCCAAGGCCCGGGACTATGGGCTGGATACAATGAGCAGTTCTTC. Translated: CASSQGPGLWAGYNEQFF.

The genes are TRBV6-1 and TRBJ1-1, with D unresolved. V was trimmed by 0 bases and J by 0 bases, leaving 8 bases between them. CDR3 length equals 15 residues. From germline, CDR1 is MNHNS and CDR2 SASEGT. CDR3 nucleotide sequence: TGTGCCAGCAGTGAAGCTGTAGGGATGAACACTGAAGCTTTCTTT. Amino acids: CASSEAVGMNTEAFF.

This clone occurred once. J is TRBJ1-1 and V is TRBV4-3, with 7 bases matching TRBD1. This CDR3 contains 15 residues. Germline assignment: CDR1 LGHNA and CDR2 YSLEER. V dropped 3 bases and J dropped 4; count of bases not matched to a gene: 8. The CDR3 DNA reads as TGCGCCAGCAGCCAGGATAGGGGGCTACCCACTGAAGCTTTCTTT. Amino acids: CASSQDRGLPTEAFF.

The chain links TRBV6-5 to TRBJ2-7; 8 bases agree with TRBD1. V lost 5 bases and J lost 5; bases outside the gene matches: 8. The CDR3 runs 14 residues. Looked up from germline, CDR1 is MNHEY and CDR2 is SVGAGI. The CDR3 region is CASSVGQDIDEQYF. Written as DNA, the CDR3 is TGTGCCAGCAGTGTGGGACAGGACATTGACGAGCAGTACTTC.

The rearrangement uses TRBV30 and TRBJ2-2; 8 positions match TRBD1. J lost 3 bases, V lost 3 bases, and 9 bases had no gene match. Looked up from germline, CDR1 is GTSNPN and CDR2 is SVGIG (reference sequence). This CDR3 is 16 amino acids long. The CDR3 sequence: CAWRPTGGGYTGELFF. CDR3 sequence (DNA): TGTGCCTGGAGACCTACAGGGGGAGGATACACCGGGGAGCTGTTTTTT.

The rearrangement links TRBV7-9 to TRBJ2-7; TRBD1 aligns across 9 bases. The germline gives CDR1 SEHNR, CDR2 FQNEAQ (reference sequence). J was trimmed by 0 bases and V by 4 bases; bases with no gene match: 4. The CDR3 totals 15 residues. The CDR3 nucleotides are TGTGCCAGCAGCTCCGGGACAGGGAGCTCCTACGAGCAGTACTTC. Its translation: CASSSGTGSSYEQYF.

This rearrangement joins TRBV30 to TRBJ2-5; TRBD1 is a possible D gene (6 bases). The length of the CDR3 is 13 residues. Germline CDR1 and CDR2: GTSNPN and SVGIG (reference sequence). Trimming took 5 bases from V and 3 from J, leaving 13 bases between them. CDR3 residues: CAWRNGQKETQYF. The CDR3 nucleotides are TGTGCCTGGCGAAACGGACAGAAAGAGACCCAGTACTTC.

Here the CDR3 reads CASSPLGLAARETQYF. Here the CDR3 DNA reads TGTGCCAGCAGTCCCCTCGGACTAGCGGCTCGCGAGACCCAGTACTTC. The rearrangement links TRBV13 to TRBJ2-5; 10 positions agree with TRBD2. Trimming took 6 bases from V and 5 from J; bases not matched to a gene: 12. The CDR3 totals 16 residues. Per germline, CDR1 PRHDT and CDR2 FYEKMQ (reference sequence).

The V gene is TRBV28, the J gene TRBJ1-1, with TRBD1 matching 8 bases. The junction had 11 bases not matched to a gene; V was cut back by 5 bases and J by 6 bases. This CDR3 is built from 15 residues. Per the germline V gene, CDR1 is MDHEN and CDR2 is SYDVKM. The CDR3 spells CASSSTGGGRAEAFF. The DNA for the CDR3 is TGTGCCAGCAGTAGTACAGGGGGGGGTAGGGCTGAAGCTTTCTTT.

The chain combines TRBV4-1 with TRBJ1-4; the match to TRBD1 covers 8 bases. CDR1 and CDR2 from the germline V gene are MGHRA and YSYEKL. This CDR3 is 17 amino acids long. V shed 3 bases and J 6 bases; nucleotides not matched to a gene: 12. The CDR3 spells CASSHTLPGGVDEKLFF. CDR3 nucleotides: TGCGCCAGCAGCCATACCCTTCCAGGGGGCGTCGATGAAAAACTGTTTTTT.